The rows below give T cell receptor beta chains drawn from one sample of a study of breast tumors, draining lymph nodes, adjacent tissues. Each CDR3 protein is one row after TCRdb ran MiXCR on the multiplex PCR reads. The sample carries approximately 250,000 distinct CDR3 sequences, less than 45% recorded once. The sequencing sample was made of axillary lymph node tissue. Receptor source: a female donor with breast cancer. Some clones in this sample may be carry-over from other donors' samples. Each CDR3 is given with its conserved first and last residue. D genes are given only for firm matches.

J gene | D gene | V gene | CDR3 protein
TRBJ1-5 | NA | TRBV4-3 | CASSQGGRRGETQHF
TRBJ1-5 | TRBD1 | TRBV19 | CAISESRTGGNQPRHF
TRBJ1-2 | NA | TRBV15 | CATSTETRTESSGGGYTF
TRBJ2-2 | TRBD2 | TRBV10-3 | CAISGRGLASSGELFF
TRBJ2-3 | TRBD2 | TRBV7-9 | CASSFPGLAGADTQYF
TRBJ1-6 | NA | TRBV5-1 | CASSVGGTTGNSPLHF
TRBJ2-1 | NA | TRBV24-1 | CATSGGVNEQFF
TRBJ2-7 | NA | TRBV20-1 | CSARPAGHGSMEQYF
TRBJ2-5 | TRBD2 | TRBV5-1 | CASSPGLAGNHETQYF
TRBJ2-5 | TRBD2 | TRBV7-3 | CASSNSGTSGGGTQYF
TRBJ1-5 | NA | TRBV10-3 | CAISETGMGNQPQHF
TRBJ2-6 | NA | TRBV7-2 | CASSFSSGLSSGANVLTF
TRBJ1-6 | NA | TRBV7-2 | CASSTQGSPLHF
TRBJ2-4 | TRBD2 | TRBV5-5 | CASSSSLAGLAKNIQYF
NA | TRBD2 | TRBV10-1 | CASSESLGGSHEQFF
TRBJ1-2 | NA | TRBV9 | CASSSQGQSYGYTF
TRBJ1-4 | NA | TRBV19 | CASSRGAINEKLFF
TRBJ2-1 | TRBD2 | TRBV6-5 | CASRHGGVAGVYNEQFF
TRBJ1-5 | TRBD1 | TRBV5-5 | CASSLTGVHQPQHF
TRBJ2-1 | TRBD2 | TRBV20-1 | CSARIPSGTNEQFF
NA | TRBD2 | TRBV5-1 | CASSFSSGTSEQYSGTQYF
TRBJ2-7 | NA | TRBV2 | CASRPGRHYEQYF
TRBJ2-7 | TRBD1 | TRBV5-6 | CASSPMTGSYEQYF
TRBJ2-2 | NA | TRBV5-5 | CASSLVAKNTGELFF
TRBJ1-2 | NA | TRBV2 | CASRGQENYGYTF
TRBJ2-7 | NA | TRBV11-3 | CASGDMYIYEQYF
TRBJ2-6 | NA | TRBV7-2 | CASSLWEYGANVLTF
TRBJ1-3 | NA | TRBV5-1 | CASSSGRGNTIYF
TRBJ2-7 | TRBD2 | TRBV10-3 | CAISAGTSGREREQYF
TRBJ2-6 | TRBD1 | TRBV5-8 | CASSRTGLGANVLTF
TRBJ2-6 | TRBD1 | TRBV20-1 | CSASPDRGSGANVLTF
TRBJ2-6 | NA | TRBV19 | CASTGFSGANVLTF
TRBJ2-7 | TRBD1 | TRBV29-1 | CSVVGTGKHEQYF